Below, 28 T cell receptor beta chains from the same sample are listed, as sequenced in a study of blood T cell repertoires in COVID-19. Sequencing used immunoSEQ multiplex PCR; TCRdb keeps in-frame clones, though not all of them. The table has roughly 200,000 clones, roughly 83% seen once. Sequencing was performed on peripheral blood. The receptors stem from a man aged 35 to 55 with acute or convalescent COVID-19.

The chain couples TRBV15 to TRBJ2-2; 10 bases agree with TRBD1. CDR3 length equals 15 residues. Per the germline V gene, CDR1 is LNHNV and CDR2 is YYDKDF (reference sequence). The junction had 2 bases not matched to a gene; V was cut back by 3 bases and J by 4 bases. The CDR3 sequence: CATSRDRGTTGELFF. The CDR3 nucleotides read TGTGCCACCAGCAGGGACAGGGGGACCACCGGGGAGCTGTTTTTT.

This clone was picked up many times. The rearrangement joins TRBV7-9 to TRBJ2-5; TRBD1 is a possible D gene (6 bases). CDR3 length: 13 amino acids. Per germline, CDR1 SEHNR and CDR2 FQNEAQ (reference sequence). Trimming stripped 4 bases from V and 3 bases from J, with 9 bases between. CDR3 amino acids: CASSWAGEETQYF. CDR3 DNA: TGTGCCAGCAGCTGGGCAGGGGAAGAGACCCAGTACTTC.

The chain links TRBV2 to TRBJ2-1; perhaps TRBD2 as D (5 bases). CDR3 length: 13 residues. Germline values: CDR1 SNHLY, CDR2 FYNNEI. V was trimmed by 7 bases and J by 8 bases, leaving 15 bases between them. The CDR3 region has the DNA TGTGCCAGCAAACCCGATGCCGGGGATGAGCAGTTCTTC. Encoded protein: CASKPDAGDEQFF.

This clone has more than one count but fewer than ten. The rearrangement joins TRBV30 to TRBJ1-2; unclear D gene. CDR1 and CDR2 from the germline V gene are GTSNPN and SVGIG (reference sequence). The CDR3 has 16 amino acids. V was pared by 0 bases and J by 8 bases, with 22 bases between. The CDR3 DNA is TGTGCCTGGAGTGTCAAGACGGCCACGTTTGCGGGCGGCTACACCTTC. This gives the protein CAWSVKTATFAGGYTF.

The rearrangement uses TRBV5-1 and TRBJ2-2, with TRBD2 identical over 7 bases. Germline CDR1 reads SGHRS; CDR2 reads YFSETQ. This CDR3 comprises 14 residues. With V trimmed by 7 bases and J by 0 bases, 3 bases remained unmatched. CDR3 sequence reads: CASLGGANTGELFF. The CDR3 DNA reads as TGCGCCAGCTTGGGGGGGGCGAACACCGGGGAGCTGTTTTTT.

The J gene is TRBJ1-2, the V gene TRBV7-2; maybe TRBD1 (6 bases). Germline V CDR1 and CDR2: SGHTA, FQGNSA. CDR3 length: 14 amino acids. The V and J ends lost 2 bases and 7 bases respectively, with 14 bases between them. In DNA form, the CDR3 reads TGTGCCAGCAGCTTAAACGTGCAGGGGCCTGGCTACACCTTC. Its translation: CASSLNVQGPGYTF.

The chain joins TRBV11-1 to TRBJ1-3; D gene ambiguous. The germline gives CDR1 SGHAT, CDR2 FQDESV (reference sequence). CDR3 size: 15 residues. The V gene lost 3 bases and the J gene lost 4 bases, with 13 bases spanning the gap. This chain's CDR3 is CASSFVGVPGNTIYF. The CDR3 DNA follows: TGTGCCAGCAGCTTTGTCGGGGTCCCCGGAAACACCATATATTTT.

The J gene is TRBJ2-1, the V gene TRBV5-1, with 9 bases lining up with TRBD1. CDR3 length equals 18 residues. CDR1 and CDR2 from the germline V gene are SGHRS and YFSETQ. The junction had 13 bases not matched to a gene; V was cut back by 1 base and J by 5 bases. The DNA of the CDR3 is TGCGCCAGCAGCTTGCCCAGGCCAACAGGGGGCGCCAACAATGAGCAGTTCTTC. This codes for CASSLPRPTGGANNEQFF.

The V gene is TRBV19, the J gene TRBJ2-5; 10 bases map to TRBD2. This CDR3 contains 16 residues. With V trimmed by 4 bases and J by 5 bases, 10 bases remained unmatched. CDR1 and CDR2 (germline): LNHDA, SQIVND (reference sequence). CDR3 bases: TGTGCCAGTAGTACCCCGGGTCTAGCGGGAGAGGAGACCCAGTACTTC. It codes for CASSTPGLAGEETQYF.

The chain recombines TRBV5-1 with TRBJ1-2; tentative D call: TRBD1 (6 bases). The germline V gene has CDR1 SGHRS and CDR2 YFSETQ. The CDR3 covers 15 residues. Between the trimmed V and J ends, which lost 4 bases and 1 base, there was a span of 14 bases. CDR3 in DNA: TGCGCCAGCAGCCTTCAAGGGGGTAGTAACTATGGCTACACCTTC. Encoded protein: CASSLQGGSNYGYTF.

V and J are TRBV18 and TRBJ1-2; 7 bases fit TRBD1. This CDR3 has 14 residues. The J segment lost 7 bases and the V segment lost 2 bases, leaving 7 bases of the junction unmatched. Germline CDR1 and CDR2: KGHSH and LQKENI. As DNA, the CDR3 is TGTGCCAGCTCACCATCCGGGACAGAGAGTGGCTACACCTTC. Translated: CASSPSGTESGYTF.

The rearrangement joins TRBV5-8 to TRBJ1-4, with TRBD1 matching 9 bases. This CDR3 is 15 amino acids long. Germline CDR1 reads SGHTS; CDR2 reads YDEGEE. V trimming: 4 bases; J trimming: 8 bases; junction bases outside the gene matches: 9. The CDR3 DNA is TGTGCCAGCAGCAGCCGGGACAGGGTTTGGGAAAAACTGTTTTTT. The encoded protein is CASSSRDRVWEKLFF.

J is TRBJ1-2 and V is TRBV11-2; weak D call: TRBD1 (6 bases). Trimming stripped 5 bases from V and 0 bases from J, with 13 bases between. The germline V gene has CDR1 SGHAT and CDR2 FQNNGV. CDR3 size: 15 residues. CDR3 nucleotide sequence: TGTGCCAGCAGCAGGGGGGGTTTATCTAACTATGGCTACACCTTC. It translates to CASSRGGLSNYGYTF.

The chain is built from TRBV12-3 or TRBV12-4 and TRBJ1-1, with D uncertain. Between the trimmed V and J ends, which lost 3 bases and 1 base, there was a span of 6 bases. This CDR3 spans 13 amino acids. The CDR3, as DNA: TGTGCCAGCAGTTTTCTCTGGAACACTGAAGCTTTCTTT. Protein sequence: CASSFLWNTEAFF.

V gene TRBV4-1 combines with J gene TRBJ2-5; D is perhaps TRBD2 (5 bases). CDR1 is MGHRA, CDR2 YSYEKL, per germline. Trimming removed 0 bases at V and 1 base at J, with 12 bases between. This CDR3 contains 16 residues. CDR3 protein: CASSQDIGSFQETQYF. The CDR3 DNA reads as TGCGCCAGCAGCCAAGATATAGGGAGTTTCCAAGAGACCCAGTACTTC.

This clone was picked up one time. The chain employs TRBV7-2 and TRBJ2-1; 14 nucleotides agree with TRBD2. CDR3 length: 15 amino acids. Germline trimming cut 4 bases from V and 8 bases from J; bases unmatched to any gene: 4. Germline CDR1 SGHTA, CDR2 FQGNSA. CDR3 nucleotide sequence: TGTGCCAGCAGCTCGCCGGGACTAGCGGGGGATGAGCAGTTCTTC. Its protein is CASSSPGLAGDEQFF.

This clone appeared once. The chain has TRBV6-5 and TRBJ1-5; 10 nucleotides agree with TRBD1. The trim removed 5 bases at V and 6 bases at J, leaving 7 bases unmatched. The germline CDR1 and CDR2 sequences are MNHEY and SVGAGI. The CDR3 spans 15 residues. The CDR3 region has the DNA TGTGCCAGCAGTCAGACAGGGGGCAGGACTCAGCCCCAGCATTTT. Its translation is CASSQTGGRTQPQHF.

The V gene is TRBV10-3, the J gene TRBJ2-2; the D is unclear. Between the trimmed V and J ends, which lost 6 bases and 1 base, there was a span of 9 bases. This CDR3 comprises 14 residues. Germline values: CDR1 ENHRY, CDR2 SYGVKD. CDR3 bases: TGTGCCATCAGCCGAGTTAAGAACACCGGGGAGCTGTTTTTT. This encodes CAISRVKNTGELFF.

The CDR3 loop is CASITTGGDEAFF. In DNA, the CDR3 is TGTGCCAGTATAACGACAGGGGGCGATGAAGCTTTCTTT. The chain employs TRBV19 and TRBJ1-1; TRBD1 matches at 10 bases. The germline CDR1 and CDR2 sequences are LNHDA and SQIVND (reference sequence). The V and J ends lost 7 bases and 7 bases, in that order; junction bases with no gene match: 6. The length of the CDR3 is 13 residues. The complete variable domain, with remaining parts taken from reference TRBV19 and TRBJ1-1, reads DGGITQSPKYLFRKEGQNVTLSCEQNLNHDAMYWYRQDPGQGLRLIYYSQIVNDFQKGDIAEGYSVSREKKESFPLTVTSAQKNPTAFYLCASITTGGDEAFFGQGTRLTVV.

This rearrangement joins TRBV7-9 to TRBJ1-2; weak D call: TRBD1 (5 bases). The CDR3 runs 17 residues. The germline V gene has CDR1 SEHNR and CDR2 FQNEAQ (reference sequence). Trimming stripped 6 bases from V and 6 bases from J, with 26 bases between. The CDR3 loop reads CASRPTAWGAPKDGYTF. The CDR3 nucleotides are TGTGCCAGCAGGCCAACCGCCTGGGGCGCACCTAAAGATGGCTACACCTTC.

V usage is TRBV18 and J usage is TRBJ1-1, with D unresolved. The CDR3 length is 13 residues. The ends were cut back, 3 bases at V and 1 base at J, with 6 bases in the middle. Germline V CDR1 and CDR2: KGHSH, LQKENI. The CDR3, as DNA: TGTGCCAGCTCACCCTCAGGGAACACTGAAGCTTTCTTT. Translated: CASSPSGNTEAFF.

This chain uses TRBV2 with TRBJ1-5; D is perhaps TRBD1 (5 bases). V was trimmed by 2 bases and J by 7 bases, leaving 15 bases between them. There are 15 residues in the CDR3. Germline V gene sequence: CDR1 SNHLY, CDR2 FYNNEI. The CDR3 bases are TGTGCCAGCAGTGAACAGGGAGGGGCAGGGCAGCCCCAGCATTTT. As protein: CASSEQGGAGQPQHF.

This rearrangement joins TRBV7-9 to TRBJ1-1; TRBD1 aligns across 7 bases. The V gene end was trimmed by 2 bases and the J gene end by 3 bases; junction bases not matched to a gene: 6. The CDR3 runs 15 residues. Per germline, CDR1 SEHNR and CDR2 FQNEAQ (reference sequence). DNA for the CDR3: TGTGCCAGCAGCTTAAAGGGGGCTAGGGACACTGAAGCTTTCTTT. Amino acid sequence: CASSLKGARDTEAFF.

This clone was observed a handful of times. The rearrangement links TRBV5-1 to TRBJ2-2; possibly TRBD2 for D (5 bases). Trimming pared 7 bases from V and 1 base from J, leaving 11 bases between. CDR3 length: 14 amino acids. Germline CDR1 reads SGHRS; CDR2 reads YFSETQ. The CDR3 spells CASEGNRNTGELFF. The CDR3 DNA reads as TGCGCCAGCGAGGGAAACAGGAACACCGGGGAGCTGTTTTTT. The full variable domain, its missing parts supplied by reference TRBV5-1 and TRBJ2-2, is KAGVTQTPRYLIKTRGQQVTLSCSPISGHRSVSWYQQTPGQGLQFLFEYFSETQRNKGNFPGRFSGRQFSNSRSEMNVSTLELGDSALYLCASEGNRNTGELFFGEGSRLTVL.

The chain links TRBV7-9 to TRBJ2-1, with 7 bases matching TRBD1. Trimming removed 5 bases from V and 0 bases from J; junction bases left unmatched: 25. Germline loops: CDR1 SEHNR, CDR2 FQNEAQ (reference sequence). The CDR3 is 22 amino acids. The chain's CDR3 is CASSGGIRQGRGQRSSYNEQFF. The CDR3 nucleotides read TGTGCCAGCAGCGGGGGTATTAGACAGGGACGAGGACAAAGGAGCTCCTACAATGAGCAGTTCTTC.

The V gene is TRBV19, the J gene TRBJ2-1; D unresolved. CDR1 and CDR2 from the germline V gene are LNHDA and SQIVND (reference sequence). V lost 8 bases to trimming and J lost 0 bases, with 11 bases between them. The CDR3 contains 14 residues. In DNA, the CDR3 is TGTGCCAGTCGTTTTTCTTACTCCTACAATGAGCAGTTCTTC. Translation: CASRFSYSYNEQFF.

This clone was counted once. The gene calls are TRBV6-5 and TRBJ1-4; 7 bases line up with TRBD1. The CDR3 runs to 14 residues. After removal of 5 bases from V and 4 bases from J, the junction contained 4 bases not matched to a gene. Germline-derived CDR1 and CDR2 are MNHEY and SVGAGI. The CDR3 coding sequence is TGTGCCAGCAGTAGACAGGGCAGTAATGAAAAACTGTTTTTT. Its protein product is CASSRQGSNEKLFF.

V and J are TRBV18 and TRBJ2-4; 13 bases fit TRBD2. The CDR3 contains 14 residues. With 5 bases clipped from V and 8 bases from J, the junction kept 3 bases outside the gene matches. Germline V gene lookup returns CDR1 KGHSH and CDR2 LQKENI. The CDR3 loop reads CASSGTSGIDIQYF. The CDR3 DNA follows: TGTGCCAGCTCAGGGACTAGCGGGATAGACATTCAGTACTTC.